This TCR beta chain was obtained from a study of cytomegalovirus exposure and HLA in healthy donors. This CDR3 spans 17 amino acids. The germline CDR1 and CDR2 sequences are MNHNS and SASEGT. With 2 bases removed from V and 4 bases from J, the gap between germline ends came to 20 bases. In the PCR, 60 Vbeta and 13 Jbeta primers were used. TCRdb's copy holds only in-frame clones and misses some; the assay was immunoSEQ multiplex PCR. The data include tens of thousands of clones; the top ten clones carry about 1%. This TCR derives from a woman aged 25-40 years in good health and CMV-seronegative. V usage is TRBV6-1 and J usage is TRBJ2-5, with D possibly matching TRBD2 (7 bases). The sequenced sample was PBMCs. CDR3 DNA sequence: TGTGCCAGCAGTGAACTGGCCGGGGCGGGGGCCGCAGAGACCCAGTACTTC. Translated, it gives CASSELAGAGAAETQYF.